Presented here are 17 T cell receptor beta chains from one specimen sequenced in a study of T cell responses to AZD1222 COVID-19 vaccine. Method: immunoSEQ multiplex PCR; TCRdb's copy keeps in-frame clones and lacks some. The sample shows over 120,000 clones, about 90% of them seen only once. Sequencing was performed on peripheral blood, taken 28 days after the second AZD1222 dose. The receptors were sampled from an adult who received the AZD1222 COVID-19 vaccine.

The chain uses TRBV21-1 and TRBJ2-6; the table names TRBD2, a call not compared with the DNA. TRBV21-1 is annotated as a pseudogene. The CDR3 loop spans 19 amino acids. The CDR3 DNA follows: TGTGCCAGTCAGCATAGGGTTAGCGGGACCTCCTCTGGGGCCAACGTCCTGACTTTC. As protein: CASQHRVSGTSSGANVLTF.

The chain carries TRBV5-6 and TRBJ2-7, with D possibly being TRBD2 (6 bases). From germline, CDR1 is SGHDT and CDR2 YYEEEE. V was pared by 3 bases and J by 0 bases, with 16 bases between. CDR3 length equals 16 residues. The CDR3 nucleotides read TGTGCCAGCAGCTCGGAGGGTGCAGGGAGCTCCTACGAGCAGTACTTC. This translates into CASSSEGAGSSYEQYF.

The chain combines TRBV5-5 with TRBJ1-4; D remains unclear. CDR1 SGHKS and CDR2 YYEKEE come from the germline V gene (reference sequence). Trimming cost V 2 bases and J 0 bases, with 8 bases left between them. The CDR3 contains 15 residues. CDR3 residues: CASSFLRPTNEKLFF. The CDR3 DNA follows: TGTGCCAGCAGCTTTTTACGTCCAACTAATGAAAAACTGTTTTTT. Full variable domain (missing parts from reference TRBV5-5 and TRBJ1-4): DAGVTQSPTHLIKTRGQQVTLRCSPISGHKSVSWYQQVLGQGPQFIFQYYEKEERGRGNFPDRFSARQFPNYSSELNVNALLLGDSALYLCASSFLRPTNEKLFFGSGTQLSVL.

The chain recombines TRBV19 with TRBJ2-1; D is uncertain. The CDR3 totals 13 residues. Between the trimmed V and J ends, which lost 4 bases and 6 bases, there was a span of 10 bases. Germline assignment: CDR1 LNHDA and CDR2 SQIVND (reference sequence). CDR3 nucleotide sequence: TGTGCCAGTAGTACCCGGGCCCGCAATGAGCAGTTCTTC. Its translation: CASSTRARNEQFF.

The chain has TRBV9 and TRBJ1-3; D perhaps matches TRBD1 (5 bases). This CDR3 is 16 amino acids long. The germline V gene has CDR1 SGDLS and CDR2 YYNGEE. Trimming took off 0 bases at V and 0 bases at J, with 10 bases between the two ends. The DNA for the CDR3 is TGTGCCAGCAGCGTAGGTCAGGGTCGCTCTGGAAACACCATATATTTT. It encodes CASSVGQGRSGNTIYF.

This sequence joins TRBV5-5 and TRBJ2-5; 11 nucleotides align to TRBD2. CDR1 is SGHKS and CDR2 is YYEKEE in the germline V gene (reference sequence). This CDR3 is built from 13 residues. V dropped 2 bases and J dropped 7; count of bases not matched to a gene: 1. This CDR3 reads CASSLGLAGTQYF. The CDR3, as DNA: TGTGCCAGCAGCTTAGGACTAGCGGGGACCCAGTACTTC.

The gene calls are TRBV5-6 and TRBJ2-5; unclear D gene. CDR1 SGHDT and CDR2 YYEEEE come from the germline V gene. V lost 0 bases and J lost 4, with 10 bases in between. This CDR3 contains 14 residues. The CDR3 sequence: CASSLEGLGETQYF. CDR3 bases: TGTGCCAGCAGCTTGGAAGGGTTAGGAGAGACCCAGTACTTC.

CDR3 coding DNA: TGTGCCAGCAGCCCGACGGGGACCGGGGAGCTGTTTTTT. Translating gives CASSPTGTGELFF. The chain recombines TRBV7-8 with TRBJ2-2, with D perhaps TRBD2 (5 bases). The germline V and J ends were trimmed by 5 bases and 5 bases, with 9 bases remaining between them. CDR3 length: 13 amino acids. CDR1 SGHVS and CDR2 FQNEAQ come from the germline V gene.

The gene calls are TRBV5-1 and TRBJ2-2; 13 nucleotides align to TRBD2. The CDR3 runs to 17 residues. CDR1 is SGHRS, CDR2 YFSETQ, per germline. V lost 3 bases and J lost 5; bases outside the gene matches: 7. The CDR3 protein is CASSYGLAGVLTGELFF. The CDR3 DNA sequence: TGCGCCAGCAGCTACGGACTAGCGGGAGTATTAACCGGGGAGCTGTTTTTT.

V is TRBV24-1 and J is TRBJ2-1, with a tentative D call TRBD1 (6 bases). The CDR3 totals 17 residues. CDR1 is KGHDR and CDR2 is SFDVKD in the germline V gene. Trimming took 0 bases from V and 4 from J, leaving 15 bases between them. The CDR3 DNA follows: TGTGCCACCAGTGATTTGAGGGGGTCAGGGGCATACAATGAGCAGTTCTTC. It translates to CATSDLRGSGAYNEQFF.

This rearrangement joins TRBV27 to TRBJ1-5; possible D gene TRBD1, 6 bases. Trimming pared 2 bases from V and 5 bases from J, leaving 13 bases between. Germline loops: CDR1 MNHEY, CDR2 SMNVEV (reference sequence). The CDR3 loop spans 15 amino acids. For the CDR3, the DNA is TGTGCCAGCAGTTTAGGGACATTCGGGGATCAGCCCCAGCATTTT. It codes for CASSLGTFGDQPQHF.

This clone was detected only once. This sequence joins TRBV6-5 and TRBJ1-3; D unresolved. Looked up from germline, CDR1 is MNHEY and CDR2 is SVGAGI. V dropped 3 bases and J dropped 0 bases, with 9 bases sitting between them. The CDR3 spans 15 residues. The CDR3: CASSYRVDSGNTIYF. Here the CDR3 DNA reads TGTGCCAGCAGTTATCGGGTAGACTCTGGAAACACCATATATTTT.

The gene calls are TRBV4-1 and TRBJ1-1; D is undetermined. The CDR3 length is 13 residues. Trimming stripped 1 base from V and 4 bases from J, with 7 bases between. Germline values: CDR1 MGHRA, CDR2 YSYEKL. CDR3 in amino acids: CASSQGGSTEAFF. The CDR3 DNA reads as TGCGCCAGCAGCCAAGGTGGGAGCACTGAAGCTTTCTTT.

This chain links TRBV6-6 with TRBJ2-3, with a tentative D call TRBD2 (7 bases). Germline values: CDR1 MNHNY, CDR2 SVGAGI (reference sequence). V was trimmed by 6 bases and J by 0 bases, leaving 19 bases between them. This CDR3 is built from 17 residues. Written as DNA, the CDR3 is TGTGCCAGCAGACGACTGGGGGGGGCCCAGAGCACAGATACGCAGTATTTT. Translation: CASRRLGGAQSTDTQYF.

The V and J genes are TRBV5-4 and TRBJ1-6; 7 bases match TRBD1. Per germline, CDR1 SGHNT and CDR2 YYREEE (reference sequence). The V segment lost 4 bases and the J segment 14 bases; nucleotides outside the gene matches: 21. This CDR3 comprises 17 residues. The CDR3 reads CASSPKSGGTVFESLHF. In nucleotides, the CDR3 is TGTGCCAGCAGCCCTAAATCAGGCGGGACAGTCTTTGAATCCCTCCACTTT.

This rearrangement joins TRBV6-5 to TRBJ1-2, with a weak D call TRBD1 (6 bases). The germline V and J ends were trimmed by 4 bases and 4 bases, with 10 bases remaining between them. Germline values: CDR1 MNHEY, CDR2 SVGAGI. The CDR3 totals 13 residues. CDR3 residues: CASSSGTIYGYTF. Here the CDR3 DNA reads TGTGCCAGCAGTTCCGGGACAATCTATGGCTACACCTTC.

The rearrangement joins TRBV2 to TRBJ2-7; tentatively, D is TRBD2 (6 bases). The CDR3 is made up of 15 amino acids. Germline CDR1 reads SNHLY; CDR2 reads FYNNEI. Trimming removed 2 bases from V and 1 base from J, with 12 bases in between. Here the CDR3 reads CASSERLASSYEQYF. In DNA, the CDR3 is TGTGCCAGCAGTGAACGCCTAGCGAGTTCCTACGAGCAGTACTTC.